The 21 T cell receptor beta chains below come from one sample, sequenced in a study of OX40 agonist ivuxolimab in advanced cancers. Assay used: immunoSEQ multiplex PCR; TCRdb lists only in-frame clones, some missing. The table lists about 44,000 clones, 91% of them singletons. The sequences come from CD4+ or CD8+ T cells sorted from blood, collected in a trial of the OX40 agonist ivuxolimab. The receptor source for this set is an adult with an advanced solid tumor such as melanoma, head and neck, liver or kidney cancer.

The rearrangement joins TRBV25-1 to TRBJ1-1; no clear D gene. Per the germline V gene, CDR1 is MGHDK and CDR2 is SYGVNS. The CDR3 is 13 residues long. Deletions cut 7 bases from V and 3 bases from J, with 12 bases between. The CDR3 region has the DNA TGTGCCAGCATTGATCCAGGCTACACTGAAGCTTTCTTT. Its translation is CASIDPGYTEAFF.

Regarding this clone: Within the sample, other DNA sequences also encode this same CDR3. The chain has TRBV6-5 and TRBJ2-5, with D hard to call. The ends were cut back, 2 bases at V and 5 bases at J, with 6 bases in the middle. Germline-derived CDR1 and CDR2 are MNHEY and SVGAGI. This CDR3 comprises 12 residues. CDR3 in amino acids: CASSYGGETQYF. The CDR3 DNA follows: TGTGCCAGCAGTTACGGTGGGGAGACCCAGTACTTC.

CDR3 coding DNA: TGTGCCAGCAGCCTCAAAGACGTCCCCTATGGCTACACCTTC. Translated, it gives CASSLKDVPYGYTF. This chain links TRBV7-3 with TRBJ1-2; no clear D. Germline-derived CDR1 and CDR2 are SGHTA and FQGTGA. The CDR3 consists of 14 residues. The ends were cut back, 5 bases at V and 4 bases at J, with 14 bases in the middle.

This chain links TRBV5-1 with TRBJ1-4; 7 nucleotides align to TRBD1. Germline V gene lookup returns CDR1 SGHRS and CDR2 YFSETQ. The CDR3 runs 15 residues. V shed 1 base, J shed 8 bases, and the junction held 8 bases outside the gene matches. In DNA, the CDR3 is TGCGCCAGCAGCTTGAGGACAGGTTCAAAGGAAAAACTGTTTTTT. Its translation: CASSLRTGSKEKLFF.

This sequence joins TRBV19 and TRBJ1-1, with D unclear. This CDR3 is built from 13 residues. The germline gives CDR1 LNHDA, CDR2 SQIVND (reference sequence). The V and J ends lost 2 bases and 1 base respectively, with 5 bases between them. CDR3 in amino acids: CASSIRENTEAFF. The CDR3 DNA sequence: TGTGCCAGTAGTATAAGAGAGAACACTGAAGCTTTCTTT. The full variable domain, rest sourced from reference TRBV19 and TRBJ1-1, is DGGITQSPKYLFRKEGQNVTLSCEQNLNHDAMYWYRQDPGQGLRLIYYSQIVNDFQKGDIAEGYSVSREKKESFPLTVTSAQKNPTAFYLCASSIRENTEAFFGQGTRLTVV.

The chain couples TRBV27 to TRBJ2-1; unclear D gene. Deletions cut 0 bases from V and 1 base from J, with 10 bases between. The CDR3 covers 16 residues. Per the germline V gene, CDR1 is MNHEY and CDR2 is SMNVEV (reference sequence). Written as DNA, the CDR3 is TGTGCCAGCAGTTTATCGGACGGCCTTTCCTACAATGAGCAGTTCTTC. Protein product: CASSLSDGLSYNEQFF.

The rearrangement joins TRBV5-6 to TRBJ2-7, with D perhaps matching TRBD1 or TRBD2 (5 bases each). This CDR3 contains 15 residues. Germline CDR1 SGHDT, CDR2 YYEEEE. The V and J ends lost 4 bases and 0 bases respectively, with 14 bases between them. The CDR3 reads CASSIRDPRSYEQYF. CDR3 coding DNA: TGTGCCAGCAGCATCCGGGACCCACGCTCCTACGAGCAGTACTTC.

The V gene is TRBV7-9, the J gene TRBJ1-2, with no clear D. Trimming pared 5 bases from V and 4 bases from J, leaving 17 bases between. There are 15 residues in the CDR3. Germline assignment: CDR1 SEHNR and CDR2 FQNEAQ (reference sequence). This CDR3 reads CASSSSLMVGYGYTF. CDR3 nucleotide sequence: TGTGCCAGCAGCAGTAGTCTCATGGTCGGCTATGGCTACACCTTC.

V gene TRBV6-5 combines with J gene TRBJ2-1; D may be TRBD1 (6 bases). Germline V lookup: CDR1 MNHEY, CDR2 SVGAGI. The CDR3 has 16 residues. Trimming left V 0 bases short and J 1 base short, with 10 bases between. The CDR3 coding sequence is TGTGCCAGCAGTTACTCCCAGGGGTTTTCCTACAATGAGCAGTTCTTC. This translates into CASSYSQGFSYNEQFF.

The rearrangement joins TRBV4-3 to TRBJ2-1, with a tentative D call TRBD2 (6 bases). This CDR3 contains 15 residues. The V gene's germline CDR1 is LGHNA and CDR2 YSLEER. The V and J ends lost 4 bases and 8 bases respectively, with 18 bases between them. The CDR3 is CASSLRSSARDEQFF. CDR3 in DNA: TGCGCCAGCAGCCTCCGGTCTAGCGCCAGGGATGAGCAGTTCTTC.

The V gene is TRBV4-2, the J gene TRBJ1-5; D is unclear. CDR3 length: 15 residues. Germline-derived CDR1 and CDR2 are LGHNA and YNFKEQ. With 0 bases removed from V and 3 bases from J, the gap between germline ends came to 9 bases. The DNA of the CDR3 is TGTGCCAGCAGCCAAGACGGACTGTACAATCAGCCCCAGCATTTT. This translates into CASSQDGLYNQPQHF.

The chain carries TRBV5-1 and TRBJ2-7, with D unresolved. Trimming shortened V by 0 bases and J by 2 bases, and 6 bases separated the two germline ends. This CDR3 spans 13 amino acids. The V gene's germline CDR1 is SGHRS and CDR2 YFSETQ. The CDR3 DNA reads TGCGCCAGCAGCTTGGACAGCCCCTACGAGCAGTACTTC. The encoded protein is CASSLDSPYEQYF.

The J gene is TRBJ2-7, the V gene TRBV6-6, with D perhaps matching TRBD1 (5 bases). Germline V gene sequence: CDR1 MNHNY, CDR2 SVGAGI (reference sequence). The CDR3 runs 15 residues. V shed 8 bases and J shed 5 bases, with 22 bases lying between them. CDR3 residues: CASHSMGLEVDEQYF. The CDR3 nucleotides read TGTGCCAGCCATTCCATGGGGCTAGAGGTAGACGAGCAGTACTTC.

The CDR3 reads CASSPSGQGYNEQFF. DNA for the CDR3: TGTGCCAGCAGCCCATCAGGACAGGGCTACAATGAGCAGTTCTTC. The chain couples TRBV13 to TRBJ2-1; TRBD1 aligns across 8 bases. In germline, CDR1 is PRHDT, CDR2 FYEKMQ (reference sequence). The CDR3 has 15 amino acids. J lost 3 bases, V lost 5 bases, and 6 bases had no gene match.

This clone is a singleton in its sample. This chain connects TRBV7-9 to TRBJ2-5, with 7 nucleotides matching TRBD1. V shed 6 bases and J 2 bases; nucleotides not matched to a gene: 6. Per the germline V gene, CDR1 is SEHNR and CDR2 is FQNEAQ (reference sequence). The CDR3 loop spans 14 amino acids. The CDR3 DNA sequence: TGTGCCAGCAGTCCTCCGGGACAGCAAGAGACCCAGTACTTC. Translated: CASSPPGQQETQYF. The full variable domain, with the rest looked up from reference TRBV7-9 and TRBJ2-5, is DTGVSQNPRHKITKRGQNVTFRCDPISEHNRLYWYRQTLGQGPEFLTYFQNEAQLEKSRLLSDRFSAERPKGSFSTLEIQRTEQGDSAMYLCASSPPGQQETQYFGPGTRLLVL.

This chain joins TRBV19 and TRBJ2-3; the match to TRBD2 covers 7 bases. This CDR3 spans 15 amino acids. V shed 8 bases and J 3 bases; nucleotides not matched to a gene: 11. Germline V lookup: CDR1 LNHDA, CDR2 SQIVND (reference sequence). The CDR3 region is CASSRKREETDTQYF. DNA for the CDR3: TGTGCCAGTTCACGAAAGCGGGAAGAAACAGATACGCAGTATTTT.

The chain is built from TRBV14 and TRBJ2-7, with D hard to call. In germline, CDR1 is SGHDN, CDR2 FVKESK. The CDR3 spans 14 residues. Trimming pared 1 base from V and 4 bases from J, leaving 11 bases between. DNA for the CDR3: TGTGCCAGCAGCCAAGTAGGATTTGAGTACGAGCAGTACTTC. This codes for CASSQVGFEYEQYF.

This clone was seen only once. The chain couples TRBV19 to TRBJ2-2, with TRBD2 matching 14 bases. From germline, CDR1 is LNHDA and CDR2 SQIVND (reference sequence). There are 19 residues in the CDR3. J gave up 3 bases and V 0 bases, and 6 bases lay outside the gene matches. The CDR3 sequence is CASSIEGRTSGRYTGELFF. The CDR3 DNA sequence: TGTGCCAGTAGTATAGAAGGAAGGACTAGCGGGAGGTACACCGGGGAGCTGTTTTTT.

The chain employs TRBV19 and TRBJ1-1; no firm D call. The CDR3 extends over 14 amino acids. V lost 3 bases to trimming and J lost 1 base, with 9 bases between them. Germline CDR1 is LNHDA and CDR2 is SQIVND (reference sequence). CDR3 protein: CASSIRTENTEAFF. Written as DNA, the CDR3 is TGTGCCAGTAGTATCCGCACGGAGAACACTGAAGCTTTCTTT.

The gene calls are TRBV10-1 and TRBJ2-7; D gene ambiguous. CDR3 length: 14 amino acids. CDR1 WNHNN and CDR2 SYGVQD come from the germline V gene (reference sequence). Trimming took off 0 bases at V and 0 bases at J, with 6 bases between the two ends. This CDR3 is CASSESYSSYEQYF. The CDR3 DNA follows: TGCGCCAGCAGTGAGTCGTACAGCTCCTACGAGCAGTACTTC.

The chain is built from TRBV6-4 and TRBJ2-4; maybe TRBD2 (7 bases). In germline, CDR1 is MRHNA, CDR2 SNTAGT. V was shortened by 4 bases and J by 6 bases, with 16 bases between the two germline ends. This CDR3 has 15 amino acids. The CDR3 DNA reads TGTGCCAGCAGTGTACTGGCGGGGGCCGGAAACATTCAGTACTTC. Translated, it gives CASSVLAGAGNIQYF.